This T cell receptor (beta chain) stems from a study of cytomegalovirus exposure and HLA in healthy donors. The CDR3 consists of 16 residues. Germline assignment: CDR1 SGHAT and CDR2 FQNNGV. Deletions cut 3 bases from V and 0 bases from J, with 15 bases between. Clones were sequenced by immunoSEQ multiplex PCR, and TCRdb holds only the in-frame ones, with some missing. This sample has fewer than 250,000 clones, with roughly 84% found just once. Study outcomes and limitations: There were a few CMV-associated chains whose specificity for CMV antigens was confirmed in vitro. Most observed TCR sequences were rare, whereas some public TCRs were detected in many donors. A classifier reportedly called cytomegalovirus status with high sensitivity and specificity. Among TCR beta chains, those listed as cytomegalovirus-associated numbered approximately 150.

Concerning this clone: Its antigen remains unknown.

The sample comprised PBMCs. The sequence was collected from a woman in her 30s in good health and CMV-seropositive. The V and J genes are TRBV11-2 and TRBJ2-7; no definite D call. DNA of the CDR3: TGTGCCAGCAGCTTTCCTGCGGAGACGGGCTCCTACGAGCAGTACTTC. Amino acid sequence: CASSFPAETGSYEQYF.